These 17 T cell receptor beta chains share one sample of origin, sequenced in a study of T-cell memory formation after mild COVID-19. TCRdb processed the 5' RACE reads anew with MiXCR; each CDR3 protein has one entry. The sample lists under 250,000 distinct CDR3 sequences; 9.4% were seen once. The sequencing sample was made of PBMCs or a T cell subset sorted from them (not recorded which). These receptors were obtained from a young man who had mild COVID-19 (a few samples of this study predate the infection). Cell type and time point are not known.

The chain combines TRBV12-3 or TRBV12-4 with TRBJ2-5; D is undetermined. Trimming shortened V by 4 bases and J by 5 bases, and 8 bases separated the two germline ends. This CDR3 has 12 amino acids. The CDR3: CASSSQRETQYF. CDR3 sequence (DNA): TGTGCCAGCAGTTCTCAGAGGGAGACCCAGTACTTC.

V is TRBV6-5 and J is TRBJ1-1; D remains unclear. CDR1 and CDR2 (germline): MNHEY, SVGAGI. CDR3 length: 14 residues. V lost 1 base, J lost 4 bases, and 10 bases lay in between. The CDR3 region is CASSYWAGSTEAFF. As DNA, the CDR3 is TGTGCCAGCAGTTACTGGGCCGGGAGCACTGAAGCTTTCTTT.

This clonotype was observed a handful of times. This chain's CDR3 is CATSEPPTDEKLFF. CDR3 nucleotides: TGTGCCACCAGTGAACCACCCACTGATGAAAAACTGTTTTTT. The V gene is TRBV24-1, the J gene TRBJ1-4; D is unclear. CDR1 is KGHDR and CDR2 is SFDVKD in the germline V gene. V gave up 4 bases and J gave up 6 bases, with 11 bases separating them. This CDR3 contains 14 residues.

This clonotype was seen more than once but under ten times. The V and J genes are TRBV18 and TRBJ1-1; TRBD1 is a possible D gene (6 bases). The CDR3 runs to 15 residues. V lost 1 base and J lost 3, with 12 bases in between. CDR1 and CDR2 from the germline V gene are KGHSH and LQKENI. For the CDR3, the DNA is TGTGCCAGCTCACCACACCAGGGGACGGACACTGAAGCTTTCTTT. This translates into CASSPHQGTDTEAFF.

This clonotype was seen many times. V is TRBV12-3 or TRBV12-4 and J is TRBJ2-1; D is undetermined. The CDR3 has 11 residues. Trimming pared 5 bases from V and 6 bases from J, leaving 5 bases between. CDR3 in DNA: TGTGCCAGCAGTCAATTCAATGAGCAGTTCTTC. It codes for CASSQFNEQFF.

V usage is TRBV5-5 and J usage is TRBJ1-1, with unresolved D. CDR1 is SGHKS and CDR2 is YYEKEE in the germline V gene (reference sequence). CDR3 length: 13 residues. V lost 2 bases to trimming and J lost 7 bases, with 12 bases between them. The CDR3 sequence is CASSFGSLGEAFF. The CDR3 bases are TGTGCCAGCAGCTTCGGGAGCCTGGGTGAAGCTTTCTTT.

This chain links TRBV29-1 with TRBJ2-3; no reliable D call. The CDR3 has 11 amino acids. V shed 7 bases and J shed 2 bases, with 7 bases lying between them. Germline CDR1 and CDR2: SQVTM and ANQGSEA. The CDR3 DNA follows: TGCAGCGGACAATCCACAGATACGCAGTATTTT. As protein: CSGQSTDTQYF.

Here the CDR3 DNA reads TGCAGCGGTGGGACATCAAACACTGAAGCTTTCTTT. Residues: CSGGTSNTEAFF. The chain combines TRBV29-1 with TRBJ1-1, with D tentatively TRBD1 (6 bases). Per the germline V gene, CDR1 is SQVTM and CDR2 is ANQGSEA. V was trimmed by 7 bases and J by 2 bases, leaving 11 bases between them. This CDR3 contains 12 residues.

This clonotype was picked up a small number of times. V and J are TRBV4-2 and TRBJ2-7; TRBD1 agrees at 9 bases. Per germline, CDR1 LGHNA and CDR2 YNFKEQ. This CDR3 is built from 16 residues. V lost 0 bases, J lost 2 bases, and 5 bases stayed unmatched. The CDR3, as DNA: TGTGCCAGCAGCCAAGATCAACGACAGGGGGCCTACGAGCAGTACGTC. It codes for CASSQDQRQGAYEQYV.

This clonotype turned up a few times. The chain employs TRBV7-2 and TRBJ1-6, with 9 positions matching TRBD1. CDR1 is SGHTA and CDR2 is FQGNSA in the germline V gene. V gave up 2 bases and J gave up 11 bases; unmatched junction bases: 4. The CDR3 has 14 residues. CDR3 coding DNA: TGTGCCAGCAGCTTAACACAGGGGGCTCCACCCCTCCACTTT. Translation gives CASSLTQGAPPLHF.

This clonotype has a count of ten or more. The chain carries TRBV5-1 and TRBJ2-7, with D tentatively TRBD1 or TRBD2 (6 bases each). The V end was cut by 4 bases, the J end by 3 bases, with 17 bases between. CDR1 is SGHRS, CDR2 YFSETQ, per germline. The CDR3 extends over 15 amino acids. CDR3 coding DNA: TGCGCCAGCAGCCGGCCGGGGGCAGAGAGCTACGAGCAGTACTTC. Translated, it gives CASSRPGAESYEQYF.

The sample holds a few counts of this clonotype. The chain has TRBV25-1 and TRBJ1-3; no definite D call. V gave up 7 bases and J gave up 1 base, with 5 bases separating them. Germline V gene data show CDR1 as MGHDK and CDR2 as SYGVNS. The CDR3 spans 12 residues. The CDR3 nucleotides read TGTGCCAGCACCAGTTCTGGAAACACCATATATTTT. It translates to CASTSSGNTIYF.

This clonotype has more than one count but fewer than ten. CDR3 region: CSATPGLAGFTDTQYF. The CDR3 DNA sequence: TGCAGTGCTACCCCGGGACTAGCGGGGTTCACAGATACGCAGTATTTT. The gene calls are TRBV20-1 and TRBJ2-3, with TRBD2 matching 13 bases. CDR1 and CDR2 from the germline V gene are DFQATT and SNEGSKA (reference sequence). The CDR3 consists of 16 residues. The V and J ends lost 4 bases and 2 bases, in that order; junction bases with no gene match: 6.

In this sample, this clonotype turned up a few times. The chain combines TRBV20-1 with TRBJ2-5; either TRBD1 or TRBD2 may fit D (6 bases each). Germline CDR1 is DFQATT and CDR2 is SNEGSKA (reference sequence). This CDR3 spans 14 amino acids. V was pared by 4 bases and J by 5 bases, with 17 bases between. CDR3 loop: CSAKPPRGRETQYF. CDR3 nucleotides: TGCAGTGCTAAGCCTCCCCGGGGGCGGGAGACCCAGTACTTC.

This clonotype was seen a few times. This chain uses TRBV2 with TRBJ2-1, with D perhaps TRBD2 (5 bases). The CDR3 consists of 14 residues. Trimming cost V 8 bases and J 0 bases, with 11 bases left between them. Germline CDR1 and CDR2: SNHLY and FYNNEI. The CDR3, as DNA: TGTGCCAGCGGAGGCGTGAGCTCCTACAATGAGCAGTTCTTC. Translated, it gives CASGGVSSYNEQFF.

The CDR3 here is CASSLSRSGELFF. DNA for the CDR3: TGTGCCAGCAGCTTGAGTAGGTCCGGGGAGCTGTTTTTT. The chain links TRBV11-1 to TRBJ2-2; no clear D. This CDR3 is 13 amino acids long. Trimming left V 3 bases short and J 6 bases short, with 8 bases between. Germline loops: CDR1 SGHAT, CDR2 FQDESV (reference sequence).

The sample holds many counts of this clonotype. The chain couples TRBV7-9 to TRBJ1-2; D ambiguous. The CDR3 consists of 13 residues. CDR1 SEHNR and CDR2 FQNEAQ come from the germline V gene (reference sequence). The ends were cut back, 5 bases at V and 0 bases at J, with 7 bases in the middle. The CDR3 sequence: CASSPRANYGYTF. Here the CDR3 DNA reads TGTGCCAGCAGCCCTCGGGCTAACTATGGCTACACCTTC. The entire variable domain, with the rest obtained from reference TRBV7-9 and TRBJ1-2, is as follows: DTGVSQNPRHKITKRGQNVTFRCDPISEHNRLYWYRQTLGQGPEFLTYFQNEAQLEKSRLLSDRFSAERPKGSFSTLEIQRTEQGDSAMYLCASSPRANYGYTFGSGTRLTVV.